What follows are 22 T cell receptor beta chains derived from one specimen sequenced in a study of T cell responses to AZD1222 COVID-19 vaccine. Profiled with immunoSEQ multiplex PCR; TCRdb holds only in-frame clones, not every one. The data show roughly 260,000 clones, with 93% seen just once and roughly 0.6% held by the top ten. Sequencing used peripheral blood, obtained on day 0 of AZD1222 vaccination. The receptors come from an adult in good health.

The chain employs TRBV29-1 and TRBJ2-2; 8 nucleotides line up with TRBD2. Germline loops: CDR1 SQVTM, CDR2 ANQGSEA. Trimming removed 5 bases from V and 8 bases from J; junction bases left unmatched: 10. The CDR3 runs to 14 residues. The CDR3 spells CSVTTAGEQGELFF. The CDR3 nucleotides read TGCAGCGTTACCACAGCGGGAGAACAGGGGGAGCTGTTTTTT.

This chain uses TRBV15 with TRBJ2-2; D gene uncertain. V dropped 0 bases and J dropped 6 bases, with 14 bases sitting between them. Germline V gene lookup returns CDR1 LNHNV and CDR2 YYDKDF (reference sequence). This CDR3 has 16 residues. The CDR3 DNA reads as TGTGCCACCAGCAGAGATCGGCACCCCAGCGCCGGGGAGCTGTTTTTT. It codes for CATSRDRHPSAGELFF.

V is TRBV7-9 and J is TRBJ1-6; D not certain. The CDR3 spans 16 residues. Trimming took off 11 bases at V and 0 bases at J, with 17 bases between the two ends. Per the germline V gene, CDR1 is SEHNR and CDR2 is FQNEAQ (reference sequence). CDR3 residues: CAWWEVGSSYNSPLHF. DNA for the CDR3: TGTGCCTGGTGGGAGGTTGGAAGCTCCTATAATTCACCCCTCCACTTT.

This rearrangement joins TRBV2 to TRBJ1-2; no clear D. The CDR3 has 12 amino acids. V lost 6 bases, J lost 3 bases, and 8 bases lay in between. The germline CDR1 and CDR2 sequences are SNHLY and FYNNEI. The CDR3 bases are TGTGCCAGCAGGGGTTATGACTATGGCTACACCTTC. Amino acids: CASRGYDYGYTF.

V and J are TRBV10-3 and TRBJ1-1; no reliable D call. Germline-derived CDR1 and CDR2 are ENHRY and SYGVKD. V lost 5 bases and J lost 2, with 6 bases in between. The CDR3 runs 12 residues. The chain's CDR3 is CAISPSNTEAFF. CDR3 bases: TGTGCCATCAGTCCGTCCAACACTGAAGCTTTCTTT.

The CDR3 sequence: CASSDQGSYNSPLHF. The CDR3 DNA is TGTGCCAGCAGCGACCAGGGCTCCTATAATTCACCCCTCCACTTT. The chain has TRBV6-2 or TRBV6-3 and TRBJ1-6, with D possibly being TRBD1 (5 bases). V lost 6 bases, J lost 0 bases, and 9 bases lay in between. The CDR3 runs to 15 residues. Per germline, CDR1 MNHEY and CDR2 SVGEGT.

This sequence joins TRBV2 and TRBJ1-6; 10 nucleotides line up with TRBD1. This CDR3 comprises 16 residues. The V gene end was trimmed by 3 bases and the J gene end by 7 bases; junction bases not matched to a gene: 6. Per the germline V gene, CDR1 is SNHLY and CDR2 is FYNNEI. This CDR3 is CASSDRDRGWNSPLHF. Written as DNA, the CDR3 is TGTGCCAGCAGTGACCGGGACAGGGGATGGAATTCACCCCTCCACTTT. The full variable domain, completed using reference TRBV2 and TRBJ1-6, is EPEVTQTPSHQVTQMGQEVILRCVPISNHLYFYWYRQILGQKVEFLVSFYNNEISEKSEIFDDQFSVERPDGSNFTLKIRSTKLEDSAMYFCASSDRDRGWNSPLHFGNGTRLTVT.

The gene calls are TRBV27 and TRBJ1-1; weak D call: TRBD1 (5 bases). V shed 2 bases and J shed 6 bases, with 10 bases lying between them. CDR1 is MNHEY and CDR2 is SMNVEV in the germline V gene (reference sequence). The CDR3 totals 13 residues. The CDR3 loop reads CASSLGRGSEAFF. CDR3 in DNA: TGTGCCAGCAGTTTAGGTCGGGGGTCTGAAGCTTTCTTT.

The chain is built from TRBV27 and TRBJ2-2; 9 positions match TRBD1. The CDR3 runs 13 residues. The J segment lost 6 bases and the V segment lost 6 bases, leaving 2 bases of the junction unmatched. Germline CDR1 and CDR2: MNHEY and SMNVEV (reference sequence). The CDR3 sequence: CASRTGGSGELFF. CDR3 coding DNA: TGTGCCAGCAGGACAGGGGGGTCCGGGGAGCTGTTTTTT.

CDR3 in DNA: TGTGCCAGTGAGGGGGGAAGCTCCTACGAGCAGTACTTC. This gives the protein CASEGGSSYEQYF. The V and J genes are TRBV11-2 and TRBJ2-7; D assignment may be TRBD1 or TRBD2 (6 bases each). The CDR3 is 13 residues long. The germline V gene encodes CDR1 SGHAT and CDR2 FQNNGV. V lost 9 bases and J 0 bases, leaving 12 bases between the germline ends.

The chain joins TRBV2 to TRBJ2-3; D is unresolved. CDR1 is SNHLY, CDR2 FYNNEI, per germline. V shed 6 bases and J shed 4 bases, with 14 bases lying between them. The CDR3 spans 14 residues. CDR3 DNA sequence: TGTGCCAGCAGGCGGCCCGCCGTGGCAGATACGCAGTATTTT. As protein: CASRRPAVADTQYF.

V gene TRBV6-2 or TRBV6-3 combines with J gene TRBJ1-5, with unresolved D. V lost 2 bases to trimming and J lost 9 bases, with 8 bases between them. The CDR3 sequence is 12 residues long. The germline V gene encodes CDR1 MNHEY and CDR2 SVGEGT. CDR3 loop: CASSYRGRPQHF. In DNA form, the CDR3 reads TGTGCCAGCAGTTACCGCGGGAGGCCCCAGCATTTT.

V usage is TRBV18 and J usage is TRBJ2-7, with a weak D call TRBD1 (6 bases). This CDR3 region has 12 residues. Trimming shortened V by 2 bases and J by 7 bases, and 9 bases separated the two germline ends. CDR1 and CDR2 (germline): KGHSH, LQKENI. CDR3 sequence (DNA): TGTGCCAGCTCACCAGAGCAGGGGGAGCAGTACTTC. It encodes CASSPEQGEQYF.

This clone appeared a single time. The chain couples TRBV18 to TRBJ1-2, with D perhaps matching TRBD1 (5 bases). Per the germline V gene, CDR1 is KGHSH and CDR2 is LQKENI. The CDR3 sequence is 16 residues long. Trimming shortened V by 2 bases and J by 5 bases, and 18 bases separated the two germline ends. The CDR3, as DNA: TGTGCCAGCTCACCATCTCGTCCCGGTGGGGGGTATGGCTACACCTTC. Protein product: CASSPSRPGGGYGYTF.

The genes are TRBV19 and TRBJ1-3, with no clear D. V shed 3 bases and J shed 0 bases, with 12 bases lying between them. The V gene's germline CDR1 is LNHDA and CDR2 SQIVND (reference sequence). The CDR3 is 16 residues long. CDR3 loop: CASSMITAASGNTIYF. DNA of the CDR3: TGTGCCAGTAGTATGATCACCGCAGCCTCTGGAAACACCATATATTTT.

The chain uses TRBV6-5 and TRBJ2-7, with a weak D call TRBD2 (6 bases). Trimming shortened V by 6 bases and J by 7 bases, and 13 bases separated the two germline ends. Per germline, CDR1 MNHEY and CDR2 SVGAGI. The CDR3 is made up of 12 amino acids. The CDR3 here is CASSPGGREQYF. The CDR3 DNA reads as TGTGCCAGCAGCCCCGGGGGTCGAGAGCAGTACTTC.

The V gene is TRBV19, the J gene TRBJ2-4, with 7 positions matching TRBD2. The CDR3 consists of 14 residues. After removal of 5 bases from V and 8 bases from J, the junction contained 9 bases not matched to a gene. The germline gives CDR1 LNHDA, CDR2 SQIVND (reference sequence). The DNA for the CDR3 is TGTGCCAGTAGTTACAGGCCCCGGGGGGACATTCAGTACTTC. This sequence encodes CASSYRPRGDIQYF.

The J gene is TRBJ2-4, the V gene TRBV19; 8 positions agree with TRBD2. The CDR3 is made up of 16 amino acids. Germline CDR1 is LNHDA and CDR2 is SQIVND (reference sequence). The V segment lost 5 bases and the J segment 4 bases; nucleotides outside the gene matches: 10. The CDR3 loop reads CASSPSEASGKNIQYF. In nucleotides, the CDR3 is TGTGCCAGTAGTCCCTCCGAGGCTAGCGGGAAAAACATTCAGTACTTC. Filled out from reference TRBV19 and TRBJ2-4, the complete variable domain reads DGGITQSPKYLFRKEGQNVTLSCEQNLNHDAMYWYRQDPGQGLRLIYYSQIVNDFQKGDIAEGYSVSREKKESFPLTVTSAQKNPTAFYLCASSPSEASGKNIQYFGAGTRLSVL.

The genes are TRBV12-5 and TRBJ2-3; D is undetermined. CDR1 and CDR2 from the germline V gene are LGHNT and FRNRAP. The CDR3 has 15 amino acids. V was cut by 1 base and J by 6 bases, with 14 bases left in between. The CDR3 loop is CASGLGAGRPDTQYF. The CDR3 DNA follows: TGTGCTAGTGGTTTGGGGGCAGGCCGGCCCGATACGCAGTATTTT.

The V and J genes are TRBV7-9 and TRBJ1-2; TRBD1 matches 10 bases. J gave up 8 bases and V 5 bases, and 8 bases lay outside the gene matches. Germline V gene data show CDR1 as SEHNR and CDR2 as FQNEAQ (reference sequence). This CDR3 comprises 14 residues. This chain's CDR3 is CASSPGTGVNGYTF. The CDR3, as DNA: TGTGCCAGCAGCCCTGGGACAGGGGTCAACGGCTACACCTTC.

The chain recombines TRBV12-2 with TRBJ2-7; the D call TRBD2 from the table was never checked on the DNA. TRBV12-2 has pseudogene status. This CDR3 is built from 16 residues. CDR3 loop: CASRLRPSGPHYEQYF. In DNA, the CDR3 is TGTGCAAGTCGCTTACGGCCCAGCGGCCCTCACTACGAGCAGTACTTC.

J is TRBJ1-2 and V is TRBV12-3 or TRBV12-4; D is undetermined. Trimming took off 6 bases at V and 5 bases at J, with 10 bases between the two ends. The CDR3 totals 12 residues. The CDR3 here is CASSATGYGYTF. CDR3 DNA: TGTGCCAGCAGCGCGACCGGGTATGGCTACACCTTC.